This TCR beta chain derives from a study of OX40 agonist ivuxolimab in advanced cancers. For the study at large: Aged 23 to 79 with a mean of approximately 57 years, they were less than 90% male. Broader study findings: Partial responders receiving 0.1-3.0 mg/kg showed among the lowest clonal expansion. Antigen specificity of clonally expanded peripheral T cells was not established.

The repertoire was sequenced with immunoSEQ multiplex PCR; TCRdb's copy has only in-frame clones and lacks some. The sample yields about 100,000 clones, around 94% seen once. V gave up 2 bases and J gave up 6 bases; unmatched junction bases: 8. Germline CDR1 MNHEY, CDR2 SMNVEV (reference sequence). The CDR3 sequence is 17 residues long. As to this clone: The antigen is not known.

The chain links TRBV27 to TRBJ1-6; 9 bases line up with TRBD1. The receptor's source is an adult with an advanced solid tumor such as melanoma, head and neck, liver or kidney cancer. The specimen was CD4+ or CD8+ T cells sorted from blood, collected in a trial of the OX40 agonist ivuxolimab. CDR3 residues: CASSLKPWDRVNSPLHF. DNA of the CDR3: TGTGCCAGCAGTTTAAAACCCTGGGACAGGGTTAATTCACCCCTCCACTTT.